The rows below give T cell receptor beta chains drawn from one sample of a study of shared clonotypes between healthy human individuals. Here immunoSEQ multiplex PCR was the method, and the copy in TCRdb shows in-frame clones only, minus some. The profile shows 800,000 or so clones, 90% to 97% of them singletons. Input material: naive CD8+ T cells sorted from blood. The receptors here all came from a man aged 30-40 years in good health. Each CDR3 is given with its conserved first and last residue.

CASSEALLTDYGYTF	TRBV6-1	TRBJ1-2
CASSQRGLRGNEQFF	TRBV4-1	TRBJ2-1
CASTSLNTGELFF	TRBV13	TRBJ2-2
CASSQESGGVPNEQFF	TRBV4-3	TRBJ2-1
CASSGWTGGKGYEQYF	TRBV10-1	TRBJ2-7
CASSRFDRESNQPQHF	TRBV7-9	TRBJ1-5
CASSLDPAAGRGTDTQYF	TRBV11-2	TRBJ2-3
CASSFEGGRTDTQYF	TRBV5-5	TRBJ2-3
CASSLGTSSQETQYF	TRBV27	TRBJ2-5
CSVDPRGRNTEAFF	TRBV29-1	TRBJ1-1
CASSLALSYGRGHEQFF	TRBV7-9	TRBJ2-1
CASSEPRLLSSGANVLTF	TRBV10-2	TRBJ2-6
CASSQWLGSSYEQYF	TRBV7-2	TRBJ2-7
CASSQGDQGQYEQYF	TRBV4-1	TRBJ2-7
CASSFETGSSREQYF	TRBV7-9	TRBJ2-7
CASRPDSPYEQYF	TRBV6-1	TRBJ2-7
CASSLRGNEQFF	TRBV4-1	TRBJ2-1
CAISESRDGNTGELFF	TRBV10-3	TRBJ2-2
CASSLTTGLGETQYF	TRBV27	TRBJ2-5
CSASLEQYF	TRBV20-1	TRBJ2-7
CASSEWAPGTQYF	TRBV25-1	TRBJ2-5
CASSDGMGDEQYF	TRBV7-8	TRBJ2-7
CASSTGTTAQETQYF	TRBV7-3	TRBJ2-5
CATAGRVATDTQYF	TRBV15	TRBJ2-3
CASMLGGSSYNEQFF	TRBV7-8	TRBJ2-1
CASSSQGSYEQYF	TRBV7-9	TRBJ2-7
CASSYGGLAGDTQYF	TRBV6-5	TRBJ2-3